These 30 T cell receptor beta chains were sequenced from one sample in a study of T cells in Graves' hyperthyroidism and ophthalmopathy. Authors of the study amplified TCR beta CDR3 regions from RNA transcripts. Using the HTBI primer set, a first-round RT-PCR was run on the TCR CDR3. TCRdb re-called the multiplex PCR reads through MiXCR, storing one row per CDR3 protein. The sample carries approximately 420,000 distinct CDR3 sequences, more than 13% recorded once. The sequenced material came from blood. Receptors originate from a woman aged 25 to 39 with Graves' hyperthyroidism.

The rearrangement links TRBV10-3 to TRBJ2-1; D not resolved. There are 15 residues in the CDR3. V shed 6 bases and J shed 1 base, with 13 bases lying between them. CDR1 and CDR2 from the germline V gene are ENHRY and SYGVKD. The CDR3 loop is CAIRVDAGSYNEQFF. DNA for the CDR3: TGTGCCATCAGGGTTGATGCCGGTTCCTACAATGAGCAGTTCTTC.

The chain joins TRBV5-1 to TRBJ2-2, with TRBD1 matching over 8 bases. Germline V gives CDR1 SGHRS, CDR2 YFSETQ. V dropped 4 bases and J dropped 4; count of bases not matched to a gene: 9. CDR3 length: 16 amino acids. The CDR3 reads CASSVATGAGTGELFF. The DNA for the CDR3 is TGCGCCAGCAGCGTAGCGACAGGGGCGGGCACCGGGGAGCTGTTTTTT.

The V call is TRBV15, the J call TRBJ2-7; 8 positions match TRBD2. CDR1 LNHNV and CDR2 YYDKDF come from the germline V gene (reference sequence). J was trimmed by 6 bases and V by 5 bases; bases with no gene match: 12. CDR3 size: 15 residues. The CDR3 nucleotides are TGTGCCACCAGCTCGGGCGGGGGGATCCCCGGCGAGCAGTACTTC. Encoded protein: CATSSGGGIPGEQYF.

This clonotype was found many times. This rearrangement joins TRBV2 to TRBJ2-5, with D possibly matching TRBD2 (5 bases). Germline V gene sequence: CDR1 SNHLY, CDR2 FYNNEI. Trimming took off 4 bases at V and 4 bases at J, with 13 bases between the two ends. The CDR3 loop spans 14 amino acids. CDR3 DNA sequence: TGTGCCAGCAGTGCGGGGATGAGGCGAGAGACCCAGTACTTC. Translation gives CASSAGMRRETQYF.

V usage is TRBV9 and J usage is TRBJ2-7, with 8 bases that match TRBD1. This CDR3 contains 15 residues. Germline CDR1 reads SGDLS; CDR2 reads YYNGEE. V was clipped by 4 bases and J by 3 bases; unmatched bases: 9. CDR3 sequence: CASSPRGQGDYEQYF. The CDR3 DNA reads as TGTGCCAGCAGCCCCCGCGGACAGGGAGACTACGAGCAGTACTTC.

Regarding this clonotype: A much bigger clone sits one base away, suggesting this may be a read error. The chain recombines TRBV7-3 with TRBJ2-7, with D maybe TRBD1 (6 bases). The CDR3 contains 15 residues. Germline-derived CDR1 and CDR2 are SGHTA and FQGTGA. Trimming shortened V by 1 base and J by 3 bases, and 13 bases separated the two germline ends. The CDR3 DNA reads TGTGCCAGCAGCTTAAGTGGGGGCCTTGTCTACGAGCAGTACTTC. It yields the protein CASSLSGGLVYEQYF.

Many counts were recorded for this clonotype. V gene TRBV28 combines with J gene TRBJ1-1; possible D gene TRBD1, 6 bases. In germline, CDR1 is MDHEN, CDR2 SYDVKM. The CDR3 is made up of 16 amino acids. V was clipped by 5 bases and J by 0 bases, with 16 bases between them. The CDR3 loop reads CASSPTRGFMNTEAFF. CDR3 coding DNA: TGTGCCAGCAGTCCAACAAGGGGGTTCATGAACACTGAAGCTTTCTTT.

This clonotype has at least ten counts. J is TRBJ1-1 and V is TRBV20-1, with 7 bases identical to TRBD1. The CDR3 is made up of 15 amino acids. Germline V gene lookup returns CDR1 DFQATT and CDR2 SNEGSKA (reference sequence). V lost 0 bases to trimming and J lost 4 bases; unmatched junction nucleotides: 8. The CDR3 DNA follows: TGCAGTGCTAGAGAGGACAGGCGTCTGGTCACTGAAGCTTTCTTT. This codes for CSAREDRRLVTEAFF.

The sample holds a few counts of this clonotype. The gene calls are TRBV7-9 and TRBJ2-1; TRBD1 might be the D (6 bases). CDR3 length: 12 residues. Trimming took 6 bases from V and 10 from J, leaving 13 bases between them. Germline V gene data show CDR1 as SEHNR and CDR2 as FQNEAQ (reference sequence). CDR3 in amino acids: CASRSQGGEQFF. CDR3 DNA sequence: TGTGCCAGCAGGTCACAGGGTGGGGAGCAGTTCTTC.

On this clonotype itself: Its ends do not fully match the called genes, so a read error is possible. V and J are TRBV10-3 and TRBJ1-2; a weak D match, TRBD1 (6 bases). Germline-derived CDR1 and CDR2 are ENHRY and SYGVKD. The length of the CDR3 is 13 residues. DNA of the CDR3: TGTGCCATCAGTGAGTCGAATACCGGGACAACAAACTTC. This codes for CAISESNTGTTNF.

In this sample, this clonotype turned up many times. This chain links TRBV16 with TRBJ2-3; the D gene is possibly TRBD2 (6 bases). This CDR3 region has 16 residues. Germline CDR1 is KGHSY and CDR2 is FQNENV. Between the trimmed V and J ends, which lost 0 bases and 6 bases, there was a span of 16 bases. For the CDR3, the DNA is TGTGCCAGCAGCCAATCGGGGAGCGGGTCCTTCGATACGCAGTATTTT. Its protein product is CASSQSGSGSFDTQYF.

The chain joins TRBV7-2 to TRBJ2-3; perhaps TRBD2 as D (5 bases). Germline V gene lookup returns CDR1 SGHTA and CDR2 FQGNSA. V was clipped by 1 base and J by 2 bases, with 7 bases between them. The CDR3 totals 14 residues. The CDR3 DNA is TGTGCCAGCAGCTTAGAGGAGGTCACAGATACGCAGTATTTT. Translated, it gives CASSLEEVTDTQYF.

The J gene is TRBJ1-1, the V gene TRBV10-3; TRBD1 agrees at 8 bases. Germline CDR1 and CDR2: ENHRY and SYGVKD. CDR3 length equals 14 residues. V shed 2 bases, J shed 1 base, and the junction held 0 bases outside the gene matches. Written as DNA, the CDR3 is TGTGCCATCAGTGAGCAGGGGGCGAACACTGAAGCTTTCTTT. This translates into CAISEQGANTEAFF.

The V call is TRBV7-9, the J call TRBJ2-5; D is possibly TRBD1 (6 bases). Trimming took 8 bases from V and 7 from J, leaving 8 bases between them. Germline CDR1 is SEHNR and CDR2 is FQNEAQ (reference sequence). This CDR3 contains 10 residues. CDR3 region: CASGGGTQYF. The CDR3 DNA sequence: TGTGCCAGCGGGGGCGGGACCCAGTACTTC.

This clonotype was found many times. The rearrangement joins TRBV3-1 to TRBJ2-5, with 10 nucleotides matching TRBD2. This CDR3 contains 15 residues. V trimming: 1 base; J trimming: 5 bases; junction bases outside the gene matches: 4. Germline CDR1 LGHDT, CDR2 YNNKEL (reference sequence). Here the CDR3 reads CASSQVGTSAETQYF. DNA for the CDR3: TGTGCCAGCAGCCAAGTAGGGACTAGCGCGGAGACCCAGTACTTC.

The CDR3 protein is CASSTQQGVRIYGYTF. CDR3 sequence (DNA): TGTGCCAGCAGCACACAACAGGGGGTACGGATTTATGGCTACACCTTC. The rearrangement uses TRBV7-9 and TRBJ1-2; 8 positions match TRBD1. J gave up 5 bases and V 5 bases, and 13 bases lay outside the gene matches. Germline CDR1 is SEHNR and CDR2 is FQNEAQ (reference sequence). This CDR3 spans 16 amino acids. The full variable domain, rest sourced from reference TRBV7-9 and TRBJ1-2, is DTGVSQNPRHKITKRGQNVTFRCDPISEHNRLYWYRQTLGQGPEFLTYFQNEAQLEKSRLLSDRFSAERPKGSFSTLEIQRTEQGDSAMYLCASSTQQGVRIYGYTFGSGTRLTVV.

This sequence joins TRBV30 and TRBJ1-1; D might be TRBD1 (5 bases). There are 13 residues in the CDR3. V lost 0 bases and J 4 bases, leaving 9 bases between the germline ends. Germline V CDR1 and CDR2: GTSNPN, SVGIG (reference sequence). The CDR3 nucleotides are TGTGCCTGGAGTGTACGGCAGGGCACTGAAGCTTTCTTT. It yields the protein CAWSVRQGTEAFF.

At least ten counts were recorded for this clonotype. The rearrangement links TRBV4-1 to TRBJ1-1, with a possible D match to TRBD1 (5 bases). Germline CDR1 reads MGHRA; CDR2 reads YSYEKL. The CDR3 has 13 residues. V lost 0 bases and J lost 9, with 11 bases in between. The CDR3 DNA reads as TGCGCCAGCAGCCAAGACACGCGGGGGAAAGCTTTCTTT. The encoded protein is CASSQDTRGKAFF.

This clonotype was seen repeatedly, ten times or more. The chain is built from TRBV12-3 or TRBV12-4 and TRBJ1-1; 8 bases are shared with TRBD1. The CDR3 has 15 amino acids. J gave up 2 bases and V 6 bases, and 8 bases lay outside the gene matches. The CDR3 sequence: CASSSGTGQNTEAFF. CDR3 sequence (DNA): TGTGCCAGCAGCTCTGGGACAGGCCAAAACACTGAAGCTTTCTTT.

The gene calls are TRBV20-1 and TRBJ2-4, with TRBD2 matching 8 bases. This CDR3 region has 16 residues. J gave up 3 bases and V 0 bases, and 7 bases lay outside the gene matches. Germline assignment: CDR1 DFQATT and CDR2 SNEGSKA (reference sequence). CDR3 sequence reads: CSARDPSGGYKNIQYF. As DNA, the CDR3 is TGCAGTGCTAGAGATCCGTCGGGAGGGTACAAAAACATTCAGTACTTC.

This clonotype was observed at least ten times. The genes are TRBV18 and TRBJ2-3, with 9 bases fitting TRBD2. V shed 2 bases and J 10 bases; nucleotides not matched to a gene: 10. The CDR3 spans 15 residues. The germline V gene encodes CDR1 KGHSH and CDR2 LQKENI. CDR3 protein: CASSPSSQAGGAQYF. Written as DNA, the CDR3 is TGTGCCAGCTCACCAAGTTCACAAGCGGGAGGTGCGCAGTATTTT. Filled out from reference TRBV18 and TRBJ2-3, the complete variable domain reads NAGVMQNPRHLVRRRGQEARLRCSPMKGHSHVYWYRQLPEEGLKFMVYLQKENIIDESGMPKERFSAEFPKEGPSILRIQQVVRGDSAAYFCASSPSSQAGGAQYFGPGTRLTVL.

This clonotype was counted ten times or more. CDR3 sequence reads: CSASYRGQETQYF. The CDR3, as DNA: TGCAGTGCTAGTTACAGGGGCCAAGAGACCCAGTACTTC. The rearrangement uses TRBV20-1 and TRBJ2-5, with 7 bases lining up with TRBD1. Germline loops: CDR1 DFQATT, CDR2 SNEGSKA (reference sequence). With V trimmed by 3 bases and J by 1 base, 2 bases remained unmatched. The CDR3 extends over 13 amino acids.

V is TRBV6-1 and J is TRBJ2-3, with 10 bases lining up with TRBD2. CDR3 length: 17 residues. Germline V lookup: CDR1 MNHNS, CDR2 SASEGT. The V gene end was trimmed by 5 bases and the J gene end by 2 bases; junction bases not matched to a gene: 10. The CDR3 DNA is TGTGCCAGCAGTTCACGGCTAGCGGGAGCGAACACAGATACGCAGTATTTT. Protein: CASSSRLAGANTDTQYF.

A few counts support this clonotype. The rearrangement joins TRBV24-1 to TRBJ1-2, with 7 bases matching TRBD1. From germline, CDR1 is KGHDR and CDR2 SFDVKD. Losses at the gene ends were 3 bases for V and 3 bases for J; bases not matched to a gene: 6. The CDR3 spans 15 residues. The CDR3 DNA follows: TGTGCCACCAGTGATCCCGGAGGGGGCGACTATGGCTACACCTTC. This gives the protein CATSDPGGGDYGYTF.

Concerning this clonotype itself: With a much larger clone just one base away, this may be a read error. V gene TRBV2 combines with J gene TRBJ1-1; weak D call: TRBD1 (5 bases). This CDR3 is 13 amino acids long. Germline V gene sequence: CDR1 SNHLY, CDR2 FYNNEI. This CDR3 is CTSSDGGSTEAFF. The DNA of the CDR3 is TGTACCAGCAGTGATGGGGGGAGCACTGAAGCTTTCTTT.

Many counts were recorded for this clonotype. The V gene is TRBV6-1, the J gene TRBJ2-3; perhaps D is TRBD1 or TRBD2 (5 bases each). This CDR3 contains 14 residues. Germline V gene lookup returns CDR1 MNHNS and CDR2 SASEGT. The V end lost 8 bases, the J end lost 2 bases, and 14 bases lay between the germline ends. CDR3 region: CASDGATDTDTQYF. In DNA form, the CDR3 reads TGTGCCAGCGACGGGGCGACAGACACAGATACGCAGTATTTT.

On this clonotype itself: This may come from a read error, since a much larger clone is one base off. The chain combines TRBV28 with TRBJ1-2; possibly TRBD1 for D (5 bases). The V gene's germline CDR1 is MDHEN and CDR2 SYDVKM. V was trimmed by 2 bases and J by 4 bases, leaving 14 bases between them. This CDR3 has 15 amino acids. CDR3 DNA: TGTGCCAGCAGTTTAATGGTAGGGGCTGGCTATGGCTACACCTTC. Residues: CASSLMVGAGYGYTF.

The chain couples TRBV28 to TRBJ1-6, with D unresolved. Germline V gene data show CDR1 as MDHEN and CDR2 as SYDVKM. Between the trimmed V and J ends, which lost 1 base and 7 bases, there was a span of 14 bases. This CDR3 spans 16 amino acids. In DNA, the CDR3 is TGTGCCAGCAGTTTATCTTGGACGGGAGGGAATTCACCCCTCCACTTT. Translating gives CASSLSWTGGNSPLHF. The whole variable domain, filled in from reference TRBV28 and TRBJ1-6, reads DVKVTQSSRYLVKRTGEKVFLECVQDMDHENMFWYRQDPGLGLRLIYFSYDVKMKEKGDIPEGYSVSREKKERFSLILESASTNQTSMYLCASSLSWTGGNSPLHFGNGTRLTVT.

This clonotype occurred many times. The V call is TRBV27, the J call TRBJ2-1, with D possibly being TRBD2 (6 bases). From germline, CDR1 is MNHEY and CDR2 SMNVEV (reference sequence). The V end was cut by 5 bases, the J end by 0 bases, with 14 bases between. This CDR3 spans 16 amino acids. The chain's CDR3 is CASSNQRASSYNEQFF. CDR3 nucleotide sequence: TGTGCCAGCAGTAACCAGCGGGCCTCCTCCTACAATGAGCAGTTCTTC.

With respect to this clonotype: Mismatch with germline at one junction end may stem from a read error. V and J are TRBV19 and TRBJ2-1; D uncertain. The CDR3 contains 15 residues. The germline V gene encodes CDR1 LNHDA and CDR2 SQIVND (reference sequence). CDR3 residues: CASSIGPPSYNGQFF. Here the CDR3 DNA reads TGTGCCAGTAGTATAGGGCCCCCCTCCTACAATGGGCAGTTCTTC.